Described below is a single T cell receptor (beta chain) sequence and its context. The protocol was immunoSEQ multiplex PCR, while the TCRdb copy is restricted to in-frame clones and leaves out a portion. This sample has 220,000 or so clones, with 85% to 90% found just once. The sample belongs to a study of blood T cell repertoires in COVID-19. Germline V gives CDR1 SGDLS, CDR2 YYNGEE. There are 14 residues in the CDR3. V dropped 0 bases and J dropped 3 bases, with 10 bases sitting between them. The chain carries TRBV9 and TRBJ2-7; D is uncertain. This clonotype was sampled from a woman under 30 in a cohort exposed to, infected with or recovered from COVID-19 (not recorded which). Sequenced material: PBMCs or T cells enriched from blood (not recorded which). CDR3 amino acids: CASSVAMADYEQYF. CDR3 nucleotide sequence: TGTGCCAGCAGCGTAGCAATGGCGGACTACGAGCAGTACTTC.